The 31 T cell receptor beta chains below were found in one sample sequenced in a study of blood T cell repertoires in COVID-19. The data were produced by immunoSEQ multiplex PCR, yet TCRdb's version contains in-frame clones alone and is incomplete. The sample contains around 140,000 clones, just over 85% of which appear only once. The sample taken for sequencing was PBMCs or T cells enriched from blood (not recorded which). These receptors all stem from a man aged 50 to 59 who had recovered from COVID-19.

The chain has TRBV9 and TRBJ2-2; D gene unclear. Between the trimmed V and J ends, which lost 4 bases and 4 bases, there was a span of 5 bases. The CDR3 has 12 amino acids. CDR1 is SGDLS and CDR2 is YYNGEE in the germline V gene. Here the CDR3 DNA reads TGTGCCAGCAGCCCTCTCACCGGGGAGCTGTTTTTT. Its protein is CASSPLTGELFF.

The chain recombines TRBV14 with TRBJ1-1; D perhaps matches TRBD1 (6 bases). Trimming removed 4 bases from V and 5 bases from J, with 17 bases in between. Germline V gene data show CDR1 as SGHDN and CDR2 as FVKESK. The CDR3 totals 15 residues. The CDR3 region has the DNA TGTGCCAGCAGCCCAAGACAGGCCATCGGAACTGAAGCTTTCTTT. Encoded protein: CASSPRQAIGTEAFF.

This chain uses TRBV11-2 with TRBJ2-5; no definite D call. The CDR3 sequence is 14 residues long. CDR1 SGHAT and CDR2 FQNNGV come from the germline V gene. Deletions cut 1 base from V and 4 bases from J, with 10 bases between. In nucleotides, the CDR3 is TGTGCCAGCAGCTTAGTGGCAGGCCCAGAGACCCAGTACTTC. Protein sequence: CASSLVAGPETQYF. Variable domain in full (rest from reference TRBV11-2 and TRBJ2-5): EAGVAQSPRYKIIEKRQSVAFWCNPISGHATLYWYQQILGQGPKLLIQFQNNGVVDDSQLPKDRFSAERLKGVDSTLKIQPAKLEDSAVYLCASSLVAGPETQYFGPGTRLLVL.

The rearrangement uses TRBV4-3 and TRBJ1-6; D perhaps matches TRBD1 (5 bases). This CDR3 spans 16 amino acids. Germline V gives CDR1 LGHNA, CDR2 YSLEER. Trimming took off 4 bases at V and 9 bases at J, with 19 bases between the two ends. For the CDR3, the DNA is TGCGCCAGCAGCCCACAAGTTACCGAGACAGCTTCACCCCTCCACTTT. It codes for CASSPQVTETASPLHF.

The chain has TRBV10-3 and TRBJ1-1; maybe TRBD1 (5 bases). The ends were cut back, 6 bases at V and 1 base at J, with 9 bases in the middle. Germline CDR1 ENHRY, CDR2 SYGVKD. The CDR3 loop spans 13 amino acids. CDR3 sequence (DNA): TGTGCCATCAGCGAGGGGCCGAACACTGAAGCTTTCTTT. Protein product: CAISEGPNTEAFF.

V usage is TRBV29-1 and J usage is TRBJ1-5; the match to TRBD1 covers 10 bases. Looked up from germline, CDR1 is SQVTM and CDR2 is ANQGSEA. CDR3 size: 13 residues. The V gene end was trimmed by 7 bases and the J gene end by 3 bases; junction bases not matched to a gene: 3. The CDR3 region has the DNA TGCAGCGCCGGACAGGGGGACAATCAGCCCCAGCATTTT. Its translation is CSAGQGDNQPQHF.

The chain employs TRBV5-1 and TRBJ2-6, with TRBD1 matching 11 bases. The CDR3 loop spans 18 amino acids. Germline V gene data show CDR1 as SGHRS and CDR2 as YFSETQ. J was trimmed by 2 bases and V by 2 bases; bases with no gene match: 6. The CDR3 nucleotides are TGCGCCAGCAGCTTCTTAGGACAGGGGGCGCCTGGGGCCAACGTCCTGACTTTC. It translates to CASSFLGQGAPGANVLTF.

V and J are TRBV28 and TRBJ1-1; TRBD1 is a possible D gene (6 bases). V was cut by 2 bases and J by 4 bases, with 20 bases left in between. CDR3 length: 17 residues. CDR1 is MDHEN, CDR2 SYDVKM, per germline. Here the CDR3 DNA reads TGTGCCAGCAGTTTACGCCCGGCAGGGGCTGCCCTCACTGAAGCTTTCTTT. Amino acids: CASSLRPAGAALTEAFF.

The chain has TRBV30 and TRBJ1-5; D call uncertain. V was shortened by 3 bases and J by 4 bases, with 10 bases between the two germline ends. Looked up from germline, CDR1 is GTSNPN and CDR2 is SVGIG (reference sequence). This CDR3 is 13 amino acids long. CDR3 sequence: CAWRPGVNQPQHF. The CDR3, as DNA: TGTGCCTGGAGACCCGGGGTAAATCAGCCCCAGCATTTT.

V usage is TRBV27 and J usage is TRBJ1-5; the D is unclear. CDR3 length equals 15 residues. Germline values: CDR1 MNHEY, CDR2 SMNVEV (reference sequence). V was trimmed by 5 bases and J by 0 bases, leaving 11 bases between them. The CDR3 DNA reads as TGTGCCAGCAGTCCTGGCATTTATAGCAATCAGCCCCAGCATTTT. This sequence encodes CASSPGIYSNQPQHF.

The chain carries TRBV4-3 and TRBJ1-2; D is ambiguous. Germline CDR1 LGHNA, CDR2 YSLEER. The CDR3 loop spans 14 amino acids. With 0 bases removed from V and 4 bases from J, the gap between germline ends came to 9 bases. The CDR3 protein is CASSQDYFGYGYTF. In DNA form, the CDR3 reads TGCGCCAGCAGCCAAGACTACTTTGGCTATGGCTACACCTTC.

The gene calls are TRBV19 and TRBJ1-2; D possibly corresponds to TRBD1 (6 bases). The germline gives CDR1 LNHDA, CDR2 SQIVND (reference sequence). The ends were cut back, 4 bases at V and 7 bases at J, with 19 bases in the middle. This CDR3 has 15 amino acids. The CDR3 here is CASSRGGGQAPGYTF. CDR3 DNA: TGTGCCAGTAGTAGGGGGGGCGGCCAGGCACCTGGCTACACCTTC.

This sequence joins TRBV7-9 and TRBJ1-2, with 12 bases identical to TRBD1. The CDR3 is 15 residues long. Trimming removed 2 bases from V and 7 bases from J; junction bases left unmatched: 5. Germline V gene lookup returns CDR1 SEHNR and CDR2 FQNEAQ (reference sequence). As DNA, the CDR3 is TGTGCCAGCAGCTTACCGGGACAGGGGGCGCTTGGCTACACCTTC. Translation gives CASSLPGQGALGYTF. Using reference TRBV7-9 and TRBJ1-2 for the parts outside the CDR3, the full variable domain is DTGVSQNPRHKITKRGQNVTFRCDPISEHNRLYWYRQTLGQGPEFLTYFQNEAQLEKSRLLSDRFSAERPKGSFSTLEIQRTEQGDSAMYLCASSLPGQGALGYTFGSGTRLTVV.

CDR3 nucleotides: TGTGCCAGCAGTTTCCTAGACAGGGATAATTCACCCCTCCACTTT. Translating gives CASSFLDRDNSPLHF. The chain recombines TRBV28 with TRBJ1-6; 7 nucleotides match TRBD1. V gave up 3 bases and J gave up 5 bases; unmatched junction bases: 4. This CDR3 is 15 amino acids long. Germline CDR1 and CDR2: MDHEN and SYDVKM.

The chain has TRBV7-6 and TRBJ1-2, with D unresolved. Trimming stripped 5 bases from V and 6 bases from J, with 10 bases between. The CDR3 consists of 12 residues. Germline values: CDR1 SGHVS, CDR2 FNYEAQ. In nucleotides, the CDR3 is TGTGCCAGCAGCCGCTGGAGGGATGGCTACACCTTC. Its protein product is CASSRWRDGYTF.

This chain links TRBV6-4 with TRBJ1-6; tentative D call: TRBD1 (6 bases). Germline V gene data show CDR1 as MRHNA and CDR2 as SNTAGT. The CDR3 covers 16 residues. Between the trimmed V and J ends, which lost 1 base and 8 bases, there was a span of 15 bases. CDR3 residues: CASSDLGGLSYSPLHF. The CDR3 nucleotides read TGTGCCAGCAGTGACTTAGGGGGTCTATCTTATTCACCCCTCCACTTT.

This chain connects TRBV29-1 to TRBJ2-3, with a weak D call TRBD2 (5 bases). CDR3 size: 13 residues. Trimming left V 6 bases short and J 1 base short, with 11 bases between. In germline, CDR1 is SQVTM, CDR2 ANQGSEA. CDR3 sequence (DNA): TGCAGCGTGACCCTTAGCGGCACAGATACGCAGTATTTT. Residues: CSVTLSGTDTQYF.

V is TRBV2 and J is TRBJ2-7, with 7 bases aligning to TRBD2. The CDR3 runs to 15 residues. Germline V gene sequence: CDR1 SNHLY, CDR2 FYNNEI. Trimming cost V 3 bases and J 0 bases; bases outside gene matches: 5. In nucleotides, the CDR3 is TGTGCCAGCAGTGACCCGGGAGGCCGCTCCTACGAGCAGTACTTC. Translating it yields CASSDPGGRSYEQYF. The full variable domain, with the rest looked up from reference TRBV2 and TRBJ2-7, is EPEVTQTPSHQVTQMGQEVILRCVPISNHLYFYWYRQILGQKVEFLVSFYNNEISEKSEIFDDQFSVERPDGSNFTLKIRSTKLEDSAMYFCASSDPGGRSYEQYFGPGTRLTVT.

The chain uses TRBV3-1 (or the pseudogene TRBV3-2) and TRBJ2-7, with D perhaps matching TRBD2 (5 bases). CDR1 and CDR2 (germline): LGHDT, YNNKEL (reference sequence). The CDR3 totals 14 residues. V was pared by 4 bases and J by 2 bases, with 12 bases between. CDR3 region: CASSLGPGTYEQYF. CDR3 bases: TGTGCCAGCAGCCTCGGGCCGGGGACCTACGAGCAGTACTTC.

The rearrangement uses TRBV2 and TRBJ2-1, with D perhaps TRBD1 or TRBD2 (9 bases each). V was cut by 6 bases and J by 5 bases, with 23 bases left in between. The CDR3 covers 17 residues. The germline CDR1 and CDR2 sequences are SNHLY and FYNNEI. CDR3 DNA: TGTGCCAGCAGATACGACAGGGGGGTAGCGGGAGACAATGAGCAGTTCTTC. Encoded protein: CASRYDRGVAGDNEQFF.

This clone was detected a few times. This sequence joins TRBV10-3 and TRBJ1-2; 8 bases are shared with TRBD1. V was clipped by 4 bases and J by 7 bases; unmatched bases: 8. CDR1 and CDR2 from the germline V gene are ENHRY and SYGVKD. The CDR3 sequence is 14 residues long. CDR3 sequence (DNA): TGTGCCATCAGTGTAAAGCAGGGGGCAGGTGGCTACACCTTC. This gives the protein CAISVKQGAGGYTF.

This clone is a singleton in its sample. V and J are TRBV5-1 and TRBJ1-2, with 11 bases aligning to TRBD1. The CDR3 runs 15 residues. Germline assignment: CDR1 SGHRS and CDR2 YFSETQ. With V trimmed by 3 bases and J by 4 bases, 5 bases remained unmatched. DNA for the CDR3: TGCGCCAGCAGCTATGGACAGGGGGCTACCTATGGCTACACCTTC. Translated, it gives CASSYGQGATYGYTF. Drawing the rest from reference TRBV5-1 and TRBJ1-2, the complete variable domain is KAGVTQTPRYLIKTRGQQVTLSCSPISGHRSVSWYQQTPGQGLQFLFEYFSETQRNKGNFPGRFSGRQFSNSRSEMNVSTLELGDSALYLCASSYGQGATYGYTFGSGTRLTVV.

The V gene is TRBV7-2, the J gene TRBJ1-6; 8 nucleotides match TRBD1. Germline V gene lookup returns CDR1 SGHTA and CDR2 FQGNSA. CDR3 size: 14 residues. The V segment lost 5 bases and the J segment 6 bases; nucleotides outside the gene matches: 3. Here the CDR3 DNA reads TGTGCCAGCAGCATACAGGGGGTTAATTCACCCCTCCACTTT. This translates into CASSIQGVNSPLHF.

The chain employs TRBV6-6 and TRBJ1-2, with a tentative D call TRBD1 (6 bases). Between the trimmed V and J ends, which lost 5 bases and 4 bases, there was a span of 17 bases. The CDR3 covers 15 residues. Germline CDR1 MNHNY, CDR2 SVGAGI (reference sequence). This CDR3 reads CASSPHGGASYGYTF. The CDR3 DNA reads TGTGCCAGCAGTCCCCACGGGGGGGCGTCCTATGGCTACACCTTC.

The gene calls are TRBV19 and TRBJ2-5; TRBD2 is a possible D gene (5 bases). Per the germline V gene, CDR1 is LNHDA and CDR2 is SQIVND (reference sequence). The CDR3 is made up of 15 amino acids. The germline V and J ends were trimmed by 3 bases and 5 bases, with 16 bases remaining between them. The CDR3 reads CASSISGIFAETQYF. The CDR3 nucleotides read TGTGCCAGTAGTATTTCCGGGATTTTTGCGGAGACCCAGTACTTC.

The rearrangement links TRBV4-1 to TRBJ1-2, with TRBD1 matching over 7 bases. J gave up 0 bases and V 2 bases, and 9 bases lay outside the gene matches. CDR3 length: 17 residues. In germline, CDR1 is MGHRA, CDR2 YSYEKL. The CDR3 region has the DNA TGCGCCAGCAGCCAAACACTCATACAGGGGTCTAACTATGGCTACACCTTC. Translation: CASSQTLIQGSNYGYTF.

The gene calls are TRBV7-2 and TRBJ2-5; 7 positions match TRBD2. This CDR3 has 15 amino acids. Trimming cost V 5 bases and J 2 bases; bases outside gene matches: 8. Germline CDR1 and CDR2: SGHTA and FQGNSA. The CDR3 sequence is CASSSRAGRQETQYF. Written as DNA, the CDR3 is TGTGCCAGCAGCAGTCGAGCGGGGAGGCAAGAGACCCAGTACTTC.

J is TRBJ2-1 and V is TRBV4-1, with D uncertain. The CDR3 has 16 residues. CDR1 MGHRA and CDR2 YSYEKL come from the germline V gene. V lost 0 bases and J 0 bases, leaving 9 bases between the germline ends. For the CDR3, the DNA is TGCGCCAGCAGCCAAGAACGAGTCCTCTCCTACAATGAGCAGTTCTTC. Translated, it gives CASSQERVLSYNEQFF.

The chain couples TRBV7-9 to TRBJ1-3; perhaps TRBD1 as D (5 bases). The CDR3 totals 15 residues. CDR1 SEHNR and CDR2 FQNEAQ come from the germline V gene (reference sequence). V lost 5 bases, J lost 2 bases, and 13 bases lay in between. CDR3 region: CASSATGSAGNTIYF. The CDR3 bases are TGTGCCAGCAGCGCTACAGGTTCGGCTGGAAACACCATATATTTT.

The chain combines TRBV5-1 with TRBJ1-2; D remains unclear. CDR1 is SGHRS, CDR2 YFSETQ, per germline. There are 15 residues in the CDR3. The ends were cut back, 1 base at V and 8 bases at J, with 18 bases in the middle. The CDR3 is CASSLITSRGGGYTF. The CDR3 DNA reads TGCGCCAGCAGCTTGATAACCTCCCGTGGCGGAGGCTACACCTTC.

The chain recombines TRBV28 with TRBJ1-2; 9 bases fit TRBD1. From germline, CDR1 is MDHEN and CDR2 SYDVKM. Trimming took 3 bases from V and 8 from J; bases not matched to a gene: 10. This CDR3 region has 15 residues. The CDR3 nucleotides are TGTGCCAGCAGTTTTCGGTACAGGGGGCGATGGGGCTACACCTTC. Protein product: CASSFRYRGRWGYTF.